These T cell receptor beta chains were read from a single sample in a study of T cell repertoires in cytomegalovirus infection. TCRdb processed the reads anew with MiXCR; each CDR3 protein has one entry. Among around 430,000 distinct CDR3 sequences listed, more than 40% were seen once. These receptors are not linked to any known antigen. The sample consisted of cultured PBMCs, taken from culture after CMV antigen stimulation. These receptors all come from a human donor in good health (CMV status not recorded). Some clones in this sample may be carry-over from other donors' samples. Both conserved end residues are part of each CDR3. Fields, in order: J gene, V gene, D gene, CDR3 protein. The D gene is left open where the match is weak.

>TRBJ1-5|TRBV6-4|-
CASSDQGTGNQPQHF
>TRBJ2-7|TRBV7-6|-
CASSHRDLHYEQYF
>TRBJ1-2|TRBV15|-
CATSGRGDYGYTF
>TRBJ1-2|TRBV4-2|TRBD1
CASSQDPPRQGRRGYTF
>TRBJ2-7|TRBV20-1|TRBD2
CSATPGGWFGVEQYF
>TRBJ1-1|TRBV4-1|TRBD1
CASSPDRGYTEAFF
>TRBJ2-3|TRBV7-6|-
CASSSKVGHKGGAVDTQYF
>TRBJ2-3|TRBV7-6|TRBD2
CASSLGLAGSRDTQYF
>TRBJ2-5|TRBV6-6|-
CASEDRQETQYF
>TRBJ2-3|TRBV20-1|-
CSASEPRGFTDTQYF
>TRBJ2-3|TRBV28|TRBD1
CASSWTGVADTQYF
>TRBJ2-7|TRBV12-3/TRBV12-4|-
CASSLLPDTDYEQYF
>TRBJ2-4|TRBV7-3|-
CASSLTGTDIQYF
>TRBJ2-3|TRBV6-1|-
CASSQVRHTDTQYF